This passage covers 24 T cell receptor beta chains from one sample sequenced in a study of radiotherapy plus CTLA-4 blockade in lung cancer (dated by TCRdb to 2016 to 2019). Libraries were prepared through the immunoSEQ multiplex PCR assay. This immuneACCESS table, as held by TCRdb, lists in-frame sequences with V and J called but not all clones. Of the missing ones, under half trace to an unresolved V gene in checked studies; the others have no known cause. Here the sample has roughly 42,000 clones; almost 65% occur a single time. Clones ranked in the top ten supply roughly 18% of the sample. The sample here was peripheral blood, taken from a patient treated with radiotherapy plus ipilimumab. The receptors were sampled from a human donor with non-small cell lung cancer who had a partial response to radiotherapy plus ipilimumab.

The chain employs TRBV7-8 and TRBJ1-3, with D uncertain. CDR1 is SGHVS, CDR2 FQNEAQ, per germline. The CDR3 contains 14 residues. The V gene lost 0 bases and the J gene lost 4 bases, with 7 bases spanning the gap. CDR3 region: CASSLAGVGNTIYF. The CDR3 bases are TGTGCCAGCAGCTTAGCCGGGGTAGGAAACACCATATATTTT.

This clone is labeled medium-sized. The chain has TRBV28 and TRBJ1-6; 7 bases line up with TRBD1. After removal of 5 bases from V and 13 bases from J, the junction contained 5 bases not matched to a gene. The CDR3 covers 12 residues. Germline V gene lookup returns CDR1 MDHEN and CDR2 SYDVKM. The CDR3: CASSPPRGPLHF. CDR3 coding DNA: TGTGCCAGCAGTCCTCCCAGGGGGCCCCTCCACTTT.

Comments on this clone: An end of the junction differs from the germline gene, which may be a read error. This chain links TRBV27 with TRBJ2-1, with TRBD2 identical over 11 bases. Germline CDR1 reads MNHEY; CDR2 reads SMNVEV (reference sequence). The CDR3 runs 16 residues. The CDR3 nucleotides are TGTGCCGGCAGTTCGTACTTTAGCGGGGGGGCAGATGAGCAGTTCTTC. As protein: CAGSSYFSGGADEQFF.

The CDR3, as DNA: TGTGCCAGCTCACCCCCCGGGAGCGCCTACAATGAGCAGTTCTTC. Protein product: CASSPPGSAYNEQFF. The chain has TRBV18 and TRBJ2-1, with D maybe TRBD2 (6 bases). Germline values: CDR1 KGHSH, CDR2 LQKENI. V lost 3 bases and J 2 bases, leaving 11 bases between the germline ends. The CDR3 is made up of 15 amino acids.

This clone was found once. V is TRBV29-1 and J is TRBJ2-7; 8 bases align to TRBD2. In germline, CDR1 is SQVTM, CDR2 ANQGSEA. V lost 4 bases to trimming and J lost 5 bases; unmatched junction nucleotides: 4. The CDR3 runs to 12 residues. CDR3 region: CSVGPGGDEQYF. The CDR3 DNA is TGCAGCGTTGGGCCGGGGGGGGACGAGCAGTACTTC.

The chain carries TRBV9 and TRBJ1-3; 7 nucleotides match TRBD1. The CDR3 has 15 amino acids. After removal of 3 bases from V and 3 bases from J, the junction contained 6 bases not matched to a gene. Germline assignment: CDR1 SGDLS and CDR2 YYNGEE. The CDR3 DNA reads TGTGCCAGCAGCGCTACAGGGGCAAGTGGAAACACCATATATTTT. Its protein is CASSATGASGNTIYF.

This clone was observed a handful of times. CDR3 nucleotides: TGCAGCGCCGGGGGAGGGAAGGGACAAGAGACCCAGTACTTC. Its protein is CSAGGGKGQETQYF. The V and J genes are TRBV29-1 and TRBJ2-5; 7 bases match TRBD2. This CDR3 has 14 residues. The germline V gene has CDR1 SQVTM and CDR2 ANQGSEA. V lost 7 bases, J lost 2 bases, and 10 bases stayed unmatched.

This chain links TRBV28 with TRBJ1-5; the D is unclear. This CDR3 has 15 residues. Looked up from germline, CDR1 is MDHEN and CDR2 is SYDVKM. Trimming stripped 6 bases from V and 6 bases from J, with 18 bases between. The CDR3 region is CASRPQTAGGQPQHF. CDR3 bases: TGTGCCAGCAGGCCTCAGACGGCGGGCGGTCAGCCCCAGCATTTT.

This clone was recorded once. The chain is built from TRBV30 and TRBJ1-1; tentative D call: TRBD1 (5 bases). Germline assignment: CDR1 GTSNPN and CDR2 SVGIG (reference sequence). This CDR3 contains 14 residues. Trimming removed 5 bases from V and 5 bases from J, with 18 bases in between. The CDR3 loop is CAWSPWGGYTEAFF. CDR3 DNA sequence: TGTGCCTGGTCACCGTGGGGGGGGTATACTGAAGCTTTCTTT.

CDR3 nucleotides: TGTGCCAGCAGCCTACGACAGTTTGTGAACACTGAAGCTTTCTTT. As protein: CASSLRQFVNTEAFF. The V gene is TRBV5-8, the J gene TRBJ1-1; D may be TRBD1 (5 bases). V was pared by 4 bases and J by 0 bases, with 13 bases between. Looked up from germline, CDR1 is SGHTS and CDR2 is YDEGEE. CDR3 size: 15 residues.

The rearrangement uses TRBV15 and TRBJ2-5; unclear D gene. CDR3 length equals 15 residues. CDR1 LNHNV and CDR2 YYDKDF come from the germline V gene (reference sequence). V shed 6 bases and J shed 0 bases, with 14 bases lying between them. The CDR3: CATSDLLGDQETQYF. The CDR3 coding sequence is TGTGCCACCAGTGATTTGCTTGGAGACCAAGAGACCCAGTACTTC.

The rearrangement joins TRBV4-3 to TRBJ1-2, with a tentative D call TRBD1 (6 bases). CDR1 is LGHNA and CDR2 is YSLEER in the germline V gene. V lost 0 bases, J lost 5 bases, and 10 bases lay in between. The CDR3 extends over 14 amino acids. In DNA form, the CDR3 reads TGCGCCAGCAGCCAAGATCCCCAGGGGTATGGCTACACCTTC. This codes for CASSQDPQGYGYTF.

This clone was counted only a few times. J is TRBJ2-2 and V is TRBV5-1; tentatively, D is TRBD2 (5 bases). This CDR3 has 13 amino acids. Germline assignment: CDR1 SGHRS and CDR2 YFSETQ. Between the trimmed V and J ends, which lost 0 bases and 7 bases, there was a span of 7 bases. The CDR3 nucleotides are TGCGCCAGCAGCTTGGTAGGGAGCGGGGAGCTGTTTTTT. Its protein is CASSLVGSGELFF. Complete variable domain (other parts from reference TRBV5-1 and TRBJ2-2): KAGVTQTPRYLIKTRGQQVTLSCSPISGHRSVSWYQQTPGQGLQFLFEYFSETQRNKGNFPGRFSGRQFSNSRSEMNVSTLELGDSALYLCASSLVGSGELFFGEGSRLTVL.

This clone was picked up a small number of times. This chain links TRBV5-4 with TRBJ1-1; D unresolved. Germline CDR1 reads SGHNT; CDR2 reads YYREEE (reference sequence). The CDR3 sequence is 13 residues long. The V gene lost 6 bases and the J gene lost 0 bases, with 9 bases spanning the gap. The CDR3 region has the DNA TGTGCCAGCACTATTTCTTTGAACACTGAAGCTTTCTTT. Its protein product is CASTISLNTEAFF. The variable domain in full, completed from reference TRBV5-4 and TRBJ1-1, reads ETGVTQSPTHLIKTRGQQVTLRCSSQSGHNTVSWYQQALGQGPQFIFQYYREEENGRGNFPPRFSGLQFPNYSSELNVNALELDDSALYLCASTISLNTEAFFGQGTRLTVV.

Within the sample, this clone is medium-sized. The chain links TRBV14 to TRBJ1-4; 9 bases match TRBD1. The CDR3 covers 19 residues. Germline V gene lookup returns CDR1 SGHDN and CDR2 FVKESK. V was clipped by 1 base and J by 6 bases; unmatched bases: 15. The CDR3 loop is CASSQGGQGQLARYEKLFF. CDR3 coding DNA: TGTGCCAGCAGCCAAGGAGGACAGGGGCAATTGGCTCGGTATGAAAAACTGTTTTTT.

The chain uses TRBV7-6 and TRBJ1-1; D is uncertain. The CDR3 is 15 residues long. The V end lost 4 bases, the J end lost 5 bases, and 17 bases lay between the germline ends. Germline lookup yields CDR1 SGHVS and CDR2 FNYEAQ. The CDR3 is CASSSSPGRTTEAFF. CDR3 bases: TGTGCCAGCAGCTCGAGCCCGGGTAGAACTACTGAAGCTTTCTTT.

The chain couples TRBV16 to TRBJ2-7, with 8 bases aligning to TRBD1. From germline, CDR1 is KGHSY and CDR2 FQNENV. Losses at the gene ends were 1 base for V and 6 bases for J; bases not matched to a gene: 5. The CDR3 is made up of 14 amino acids. The DNA of the CDR3 is TGTGCCAGCAGCCAATTCAGGACAGGGATCGAGCAGTACTTC. It specifies CASSQFRTGIEQYF.

This clone was observed a single time. V usage is TRBV2 and J usage is TRBJ2-7, with 8 positions matching TRBD1. The germline V gene encodes CDR1 SNHLY and CDR2 FYNNEI. The CDR3 is 12 amino acids. DNA of the CDR3: TGTGTCGGACAGGGATCCTACAACGAGCAGTACTTC. Translating gives CVGQGSYNEQYF.

This sequence joins TRBV19 and TRBJ2-7; 10 nucleotides line up with TRBD1. The CDR3 runs to 15 residues. Looked up from germline, CDR1 is LNHDA and CDR2 is SQIVND (reference sequence). Losses at the gene ends were 2 bases for V and 2 bases for J; bases not matched to a gene: 3. CDR3 protein: CASSIRQGAAYEQYF. In nucleotides, the CDR3 is TGTGCCAGTAGTATAAGACAGGGGGCAGCCTACGAGCAGTACTTC.

This clone was picked up one time. The chain joins TRBV7-8 to TRBJ1-1, with TRBD1 matching 11 bases. The CDR3 contains 15 residues. Trimming cost V 3 bases and J 3 bases; bases outside gene matches: 3. Per germline, CDR1 SGHVS and CDR2 FQNEAQ. CDR3 sequence reads: CASSLRTGGYTEAFF. The CDR3 bases are TGTGCCAGCAGCTTGCGGACAGGGGGCTACACTGAAGCTTTCTTT.

This chain uses TRBV25-1 with TRBJ2-7, with 9 bases aligning to TRBD1. Germline V lookup: CDR1 MGHDK, CDR2 SYGVNS. J gave up 13 bases and V 6 bases, and 10 bases lay outside the gene matches. This CDR3 contains 12 residues. The CDR3 DNA reads TGTGCCAGCAGCGCCGGGACAGGGATTAGCTACTTC. Protein sequence: CASSAGTGISYF.

This clone was seen at least ten times. V usage is TRBV19 and J usage is TRBJ2-1; TRBD2 agrees at 8 bases. CDR3 length: 16 residues. Per germline, CDR1 LNHDA and CDR2 SQIVND (reference sequence). V trimming: 8 bases; J trimming: 5 bases; junction bases outside the gene matches: 14. CDR3 bases: TGTGCCAGTTCCGTCCGGTCCCTAGCGGGTGACAATGAGCAGTTCTTC. Amino acid sequence: CASSVRSLAGDNEQFF.

This clone was observed a few times. One end of the junction does not line up with germline, which may come from a read error. This chain connects TRBV5-3 to TRBJ2-7; 10 bases fit TRBD2. TRBV5-3 is recorded as an ORF, its role being uncertain. The CDR3 extends over 13 amino acids. CDR3 sequence (DNA): TGTGCCAGCAGCTTAGCGGGGGGTAGCGAGCAGTACTTC. Translating it yields CASSLAGGSEQYF.

J is TRBJ1-5 and V is TRBV19; TRBD1 might be the D (6 bases). With 7 bases removed from V and 2 bases from J, the gap between germline ends came to 12 bases. Germline CDR1 reads LNHDA; CDR2 reads SQIVND (reference sequence). The CDR3 loop spans 14 amino acids. The CDR3 region has the DNA TGTGCCAGTAAGGGGGGGGGCGGCAATCAGCCCCAGCATTTT. Amino acid sequence: CASKGGGGNQPQHF.